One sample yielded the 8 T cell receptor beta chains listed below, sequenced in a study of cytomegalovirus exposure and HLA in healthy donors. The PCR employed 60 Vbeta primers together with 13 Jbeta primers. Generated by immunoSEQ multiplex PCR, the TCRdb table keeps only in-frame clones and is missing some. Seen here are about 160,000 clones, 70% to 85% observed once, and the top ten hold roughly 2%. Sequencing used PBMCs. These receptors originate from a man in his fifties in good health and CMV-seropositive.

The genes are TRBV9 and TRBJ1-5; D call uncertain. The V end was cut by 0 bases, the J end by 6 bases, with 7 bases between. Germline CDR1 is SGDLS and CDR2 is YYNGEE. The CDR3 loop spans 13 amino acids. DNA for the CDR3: TGTGCCAGCAGCGTAGAGGCGGGTCAGCCCCAGCATTTT. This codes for CASSVEAGQPQHF.

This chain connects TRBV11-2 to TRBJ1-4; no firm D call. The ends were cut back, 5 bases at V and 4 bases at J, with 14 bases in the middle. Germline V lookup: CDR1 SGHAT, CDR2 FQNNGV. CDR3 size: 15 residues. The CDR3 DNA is TGTGCCAGCAGCCTAATGGCCGGGAATAATGAAAAACTGTTTTTT. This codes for CASSLMAGNNEKLFF. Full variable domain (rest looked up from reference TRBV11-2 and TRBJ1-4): EAGVAQSPRYKIIEKRQSVAFWCNPISGHATLYWYQQILGQGPKLLIQFQNNGVVDDSQLPKDRFSAERLKGVDSTLKIQPAKLEDSAVYLCASSLMAGNNEKLFFGSGTQLSVL.

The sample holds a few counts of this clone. This chain's CDR3 is CASSQEVTGTDTQYF. CDR3 DNA sequence: TGCGCCAGCAGCCAAGAGGTGACAGGGACAGATACGCAGTATTTT. The chain is built from TRBV4-3 and TRBJ2-3; TRBD1 aligns across 7 bases. Germline values: CDR1 LGHNA, CDR2 YSLEER. V shed 0 bases and J 3 bases; nucleotides not matched to a gene: 3. CDR3 length equals 15 residues.

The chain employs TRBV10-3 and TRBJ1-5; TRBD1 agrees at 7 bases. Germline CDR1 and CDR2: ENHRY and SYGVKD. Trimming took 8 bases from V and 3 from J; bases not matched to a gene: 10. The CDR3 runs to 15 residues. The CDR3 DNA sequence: TGTGCCATCGCAATAGGGACAGAATCCAATCAGCCCCAGCATTTT. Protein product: CAIAIGTESNQPQHF.

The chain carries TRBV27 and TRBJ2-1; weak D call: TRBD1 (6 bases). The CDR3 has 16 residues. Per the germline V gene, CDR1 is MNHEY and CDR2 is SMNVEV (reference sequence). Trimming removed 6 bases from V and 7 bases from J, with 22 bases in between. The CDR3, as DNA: TGTGCCAGCAGCCGACATTCAGGGGCCGCAAATAATGAGCAGTTCTTC. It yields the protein CASSRHSGAANNEQFF.

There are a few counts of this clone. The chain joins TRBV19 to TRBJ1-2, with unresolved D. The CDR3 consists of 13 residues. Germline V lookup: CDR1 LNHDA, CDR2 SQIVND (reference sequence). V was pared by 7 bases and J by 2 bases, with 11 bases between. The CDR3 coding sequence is TGTGCCAGTACACGGGGTCGGAACTATGGCTACACCTTC. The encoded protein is CASTRGRNYGYTF.

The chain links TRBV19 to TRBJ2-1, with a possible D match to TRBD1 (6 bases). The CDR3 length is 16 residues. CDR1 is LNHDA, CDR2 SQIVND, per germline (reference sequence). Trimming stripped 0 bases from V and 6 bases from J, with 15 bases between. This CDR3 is CASSIDDRSLRNEQFF. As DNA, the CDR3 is TGTGCCAGTAGTATAGACGACAGGTCCCTTCGCAATGAGCAGTTCTTC.

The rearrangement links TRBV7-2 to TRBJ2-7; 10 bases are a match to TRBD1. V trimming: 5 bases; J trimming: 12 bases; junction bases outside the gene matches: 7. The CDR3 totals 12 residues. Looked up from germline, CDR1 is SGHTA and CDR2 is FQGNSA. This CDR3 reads CASSTSRDRGYF. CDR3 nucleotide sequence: TGTGCCAGCAGCACTAGTCGGGACAGGGGGTACTTC.